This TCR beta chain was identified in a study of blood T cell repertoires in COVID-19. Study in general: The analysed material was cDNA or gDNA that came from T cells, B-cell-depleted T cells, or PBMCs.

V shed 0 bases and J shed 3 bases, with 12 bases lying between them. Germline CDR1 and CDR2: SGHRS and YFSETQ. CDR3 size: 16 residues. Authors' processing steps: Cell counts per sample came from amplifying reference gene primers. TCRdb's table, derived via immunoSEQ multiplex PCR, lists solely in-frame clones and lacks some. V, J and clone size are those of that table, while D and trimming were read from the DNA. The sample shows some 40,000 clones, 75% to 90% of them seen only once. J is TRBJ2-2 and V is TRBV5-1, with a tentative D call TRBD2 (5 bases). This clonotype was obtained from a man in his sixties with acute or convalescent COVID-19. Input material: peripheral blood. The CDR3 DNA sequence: TGCGCCAGCAGCTTGGAACTGGTGGACTACACCGGGGAGCTGTTTTTT. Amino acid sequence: CASSLELVDYTGELFF.